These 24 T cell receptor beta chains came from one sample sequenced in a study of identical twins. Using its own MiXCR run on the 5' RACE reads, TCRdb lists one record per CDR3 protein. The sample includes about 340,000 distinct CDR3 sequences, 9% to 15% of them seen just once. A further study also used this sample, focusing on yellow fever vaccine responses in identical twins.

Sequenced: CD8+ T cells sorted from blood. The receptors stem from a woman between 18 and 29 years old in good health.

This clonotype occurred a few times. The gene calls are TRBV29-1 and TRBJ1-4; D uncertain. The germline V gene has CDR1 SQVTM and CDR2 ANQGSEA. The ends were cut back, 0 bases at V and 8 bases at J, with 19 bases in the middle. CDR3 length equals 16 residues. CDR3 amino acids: CSVEEALHSGREKLFF. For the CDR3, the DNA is TGCAGCGTTGAAGAGGCACTCCACAGCGGGCGAGAAAAACTGTTTTTT.

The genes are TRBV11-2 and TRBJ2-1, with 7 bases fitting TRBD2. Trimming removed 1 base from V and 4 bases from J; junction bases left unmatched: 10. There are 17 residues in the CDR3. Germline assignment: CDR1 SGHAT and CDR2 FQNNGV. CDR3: CASSLGRSSGPYNEQFF. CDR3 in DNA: TGTGCCAGCAGCTTAGGCCGGTCTAGCGGCCCGTACAATGAGCAGTTCTTC. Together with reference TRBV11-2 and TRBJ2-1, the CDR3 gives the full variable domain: EAGVAQSPRYKIIEKRQSVAFWCNPISGHATLYWYQQILGQGPKLLIQFQNNGVVDDSQLPKDRFSAERLKGVDSTLKIQPAKLEDSAVYLCASSLGRSSGPYNEQFFGPGTRLTVL.

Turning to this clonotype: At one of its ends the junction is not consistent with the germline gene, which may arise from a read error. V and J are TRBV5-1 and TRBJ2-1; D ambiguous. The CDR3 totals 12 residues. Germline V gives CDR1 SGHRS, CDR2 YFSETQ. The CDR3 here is CASSLVEPTGVF. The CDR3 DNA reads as TGCGCCAGCAGCTTGGTGGAGCCCACTGGGGTCTTC.

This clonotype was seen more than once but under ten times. The CDR3 here is CASSLLRGGLAVSSYNEQFF. The CDR3 DNA is TGTGCCAGCAGTTTGTTAAGGGGGGGCCTAGCGGTTAGCTCCTACAATGAGCAGTTCTTC. The chain couples TRBV27 to TRBJ2-1; D is perhaps TRBD2 (7 bases). Deletions cut 3 bases from V and 0 bases from J, with 24 bases between. There are 20 residues in the CDR3. Germline V CDR1 and CDR2: MNHEY, SMNVEV (reference sequence).

The CDR3 DNA follows: TGTGCCAGCAGCAACTTCTATGAGCAGTTCTTC. Translating it yields CASSNFYEQFF. V gene TRBV7-9 combines with J gene TRBJ2-1; D remains ambiguous. CDR1 and CDR2 (germline): SEHNR, FQNEAQ (reference sequence). CDR3 size: 11 residues. V was pared by 5 bases and J by 8 bases, with 7 bases between.

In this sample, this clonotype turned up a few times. In DNA, the CDR3 is TGTGCTAGTGGTTTTGTAAATAGGGGTAGCACAGATACGCAGTATTTT. Translated, it gives CASGFVNRGSTDTQYF. The genes are TRBV12-5 and TRBJ2-3; tentative D call: TRBD1 (5 bases). Germline V gives CDR1 LGHNT, CDR2 FRNRAP. The CDR3 is made up of 16 amino acids. The V gene lost 3 bases and the J gene lost 0 bases, with 13 bases spanning the gap.

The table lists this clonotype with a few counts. CDR3 bases: TGTGCCAGCAGGTATCAGGGGGCGATCGAGCAGTACTTC. As protein: CASRYQGAIEQYF. V gene TRBV28 combines with J gene TRBJ2-7; 8 bases map to TRBD1. The CDR3 extends over 13 amino acids. V shed 6 bases and J 6 bases; nucleotides not matched to a gene: 7. The germline V gene encodes CDR1 MDHEN and CDR2 SYDVKM.

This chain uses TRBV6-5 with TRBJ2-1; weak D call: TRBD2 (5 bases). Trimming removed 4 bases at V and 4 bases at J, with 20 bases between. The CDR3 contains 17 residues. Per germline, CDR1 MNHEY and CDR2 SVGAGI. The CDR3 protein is CASSFLNVARLYNEQFF. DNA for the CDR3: TGTGCCAGCAGTTTCCTAAACGTAGCGCGCTTATACAATGAGCAGTTCTTC.

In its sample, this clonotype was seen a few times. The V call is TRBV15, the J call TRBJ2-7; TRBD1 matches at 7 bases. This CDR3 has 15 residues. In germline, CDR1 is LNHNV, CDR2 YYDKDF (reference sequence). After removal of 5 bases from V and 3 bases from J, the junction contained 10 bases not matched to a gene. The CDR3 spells CATSEDRVSIYEQYF. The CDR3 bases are TGTGCCACCAGCGAAGACAGGGTCTCTATCTACGAGCAGTACTTC. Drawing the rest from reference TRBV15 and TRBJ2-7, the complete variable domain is DAMVIQNPRYQVTQFGKPVTLSCSQTLNHNVMYWYQQKSSQAPKLLFHYYDKDFNNEADTPDNFQSRRPNTSFCFLDIRSPGLGDTAMYLCATSEDRVSIYEQYFGPGTRLTVT.

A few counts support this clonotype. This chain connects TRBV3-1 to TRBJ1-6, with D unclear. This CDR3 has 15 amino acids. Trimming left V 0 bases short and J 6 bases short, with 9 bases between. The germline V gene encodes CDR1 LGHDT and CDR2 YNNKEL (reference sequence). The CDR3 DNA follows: TGTGCCAGCAGCCAAGAGGCGCCAGCTAATTCACCCCTCCACTTT. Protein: CASSQEAPANSPLHF. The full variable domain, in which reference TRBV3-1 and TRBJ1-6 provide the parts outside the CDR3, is DTAVSQTPKYLVTQMGNDKSIKCEQNLGHDTMYWYKQDSKKFLKIMFSYNNKELIINETVPNRFSPKSPDKAHLNLHINSLELGDSAVYFCASSQEAPANSPLHFGNGTRLTVT.

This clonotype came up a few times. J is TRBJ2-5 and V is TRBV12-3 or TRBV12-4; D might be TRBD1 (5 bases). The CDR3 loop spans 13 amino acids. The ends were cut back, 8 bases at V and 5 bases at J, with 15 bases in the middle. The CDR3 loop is CASSPLGRETQYF. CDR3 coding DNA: TGTGCCAGCTCCCCGTTGGGGCGGGAGACCCAGTACTTC.

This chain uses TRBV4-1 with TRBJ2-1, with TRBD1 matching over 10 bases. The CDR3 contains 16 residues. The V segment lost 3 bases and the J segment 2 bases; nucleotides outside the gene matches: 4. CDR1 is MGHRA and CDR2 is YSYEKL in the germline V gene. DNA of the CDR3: TGCGCCAGCAGCCACGAGACAGGGGGCACCTACAATGAGCAGTTCTTC. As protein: CASSHETGGTYNEQFF.

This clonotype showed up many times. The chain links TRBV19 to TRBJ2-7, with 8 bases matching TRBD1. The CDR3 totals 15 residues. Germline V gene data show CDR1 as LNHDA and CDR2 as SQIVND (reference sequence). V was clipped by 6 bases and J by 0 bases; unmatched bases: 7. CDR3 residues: CASSAGTGSSYEQYF. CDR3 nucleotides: TGTGCCAGTAGCGCCGGGACAGGATCCTCCTACGAGCAGTACTTC.

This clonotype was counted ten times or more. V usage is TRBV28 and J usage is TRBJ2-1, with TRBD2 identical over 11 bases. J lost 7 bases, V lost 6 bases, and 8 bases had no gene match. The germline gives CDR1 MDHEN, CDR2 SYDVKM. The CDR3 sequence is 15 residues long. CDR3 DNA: TGTGCCAGCAGGATTACTAGCGGGAGTTTGAATGAGCAGTTCTTC. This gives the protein CASRITSGSLNEQFF.

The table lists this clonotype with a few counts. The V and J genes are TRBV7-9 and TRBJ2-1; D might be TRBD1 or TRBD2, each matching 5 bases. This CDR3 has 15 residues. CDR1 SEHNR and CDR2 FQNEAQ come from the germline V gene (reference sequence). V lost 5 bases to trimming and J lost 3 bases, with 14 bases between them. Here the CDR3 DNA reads TGTGCCAGCAGCCTTCTTCGGGACGTCTACAATGAGCAGTTCTTC. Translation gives CASSLLRDVYNEQFF.

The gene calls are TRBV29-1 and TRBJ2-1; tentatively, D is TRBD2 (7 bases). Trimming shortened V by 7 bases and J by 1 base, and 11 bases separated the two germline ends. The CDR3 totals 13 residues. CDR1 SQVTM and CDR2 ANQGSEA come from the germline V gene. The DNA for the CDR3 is TGCAGCGCTGAGGGGGGGTCCTACAATGAGCAGTTCTTC. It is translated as CSAEGGSYNEQFF.

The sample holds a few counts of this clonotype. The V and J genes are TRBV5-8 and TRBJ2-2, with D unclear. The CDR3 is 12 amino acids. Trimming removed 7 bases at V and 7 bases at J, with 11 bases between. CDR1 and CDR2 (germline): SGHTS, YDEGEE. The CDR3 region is CASPSYGGELFF. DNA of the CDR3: TGTGCCAGCCCCTCTTATGGCGGGGAGCTGTTTTTT. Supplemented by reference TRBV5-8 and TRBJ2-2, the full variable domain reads EAGVTQSPTHLIKTRGQQATLRCSPISGHTSVYWYQQALGLGLQFLLWYDEGEERNRGNFPPRFSGRQFPNYSSELNVNALELEDSALYLCASPSYGGELFFGEGSRLTVL.

The DNA of the CDR3 is TGTGCCAGCAGCGCCCTAGCGGGTAATCCCTACGAGCAGTACTTC. The encoded protein is CASSALAGNPYEQYF. The rearrangement links TRBV11-3 to TRBJ2-7; 8 nucleotides match TRBD2. Losses at the gene ends were 5 bases for V and 2 bases for J; bases not matched to a gene: 8. CDR3 length: 15 amino acids. Germline CDR1 and CDR2: SGHNT and YENEEA.

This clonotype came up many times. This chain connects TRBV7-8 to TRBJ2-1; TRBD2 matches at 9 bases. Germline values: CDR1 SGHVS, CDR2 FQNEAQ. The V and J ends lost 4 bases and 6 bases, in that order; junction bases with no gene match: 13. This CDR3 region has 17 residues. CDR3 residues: CASSSRVAGEGVNEQFF. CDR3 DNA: TGTGCCAGCAGCTCCCGCGTAGCGGGAGAAGGGGTCAATGAGCAGTTCTTC.

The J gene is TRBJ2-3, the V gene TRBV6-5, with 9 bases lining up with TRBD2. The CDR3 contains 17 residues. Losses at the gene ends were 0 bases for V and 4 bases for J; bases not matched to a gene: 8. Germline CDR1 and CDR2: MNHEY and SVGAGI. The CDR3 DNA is TGTGCCAGCAGTTACTCCGGTGCGGGGGGGCTCGCAGATACGCAGTATTTT. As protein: CASSYSGAGGLADTQYF.

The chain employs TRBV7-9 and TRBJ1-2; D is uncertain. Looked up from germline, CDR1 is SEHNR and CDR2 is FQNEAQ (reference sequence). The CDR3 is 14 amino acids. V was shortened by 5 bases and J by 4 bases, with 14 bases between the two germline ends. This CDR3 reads CASSNDTQVYGYTF. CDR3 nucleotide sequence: TGTGCCAGCAGCAACGACACCCAGGTCTATGGCTACACCTTC.

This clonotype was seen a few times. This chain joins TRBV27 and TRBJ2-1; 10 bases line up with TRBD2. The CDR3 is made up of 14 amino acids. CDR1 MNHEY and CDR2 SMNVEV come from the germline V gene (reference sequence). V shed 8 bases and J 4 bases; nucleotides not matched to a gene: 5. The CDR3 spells CASRTSGLYNEQFF. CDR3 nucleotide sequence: TGTGCCAGCCGGACTAGCGGTCTTTACAATGAGCAGTTCTTC.

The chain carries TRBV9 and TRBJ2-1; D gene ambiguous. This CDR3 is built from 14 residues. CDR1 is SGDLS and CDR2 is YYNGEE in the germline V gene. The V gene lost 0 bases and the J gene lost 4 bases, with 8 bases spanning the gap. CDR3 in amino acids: CASSVAGDYNEQFF. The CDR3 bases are TGTGCCAGCAGCGTAGCGGGTGATTACAATGAGCAGTTCTTC.

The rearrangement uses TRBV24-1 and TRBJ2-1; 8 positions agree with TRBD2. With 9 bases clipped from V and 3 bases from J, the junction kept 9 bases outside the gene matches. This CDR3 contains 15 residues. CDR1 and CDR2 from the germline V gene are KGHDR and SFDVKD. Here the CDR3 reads CATEGGSGSYNEQFF. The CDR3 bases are TGTGCCACCGAGGGGGGAAGCGGGAGCTACAATGAGCAGTTCTTC.